These 11 T cell receptor beta chains were all obtained from the same sample, sequenced in a study of radiation and T cells in renal cell carcinoma. Clones were sequenced by immunoSEQ multiplex PCR, and TCRdb holds only the in-frame ones, with some missing. Of some 81,000 clones in the sample, 80% to 90% were seen once. Stated time point: blood 4 weeks post-SBRT, at nephrectomy. Treatment defined: 15 Gy SBRT to primary tumor, nephrectomy 4 weeks later. The starting material was blood, obtained from a patient whose treatment included radiotherapy and nephrectomy. These TCRs come from a woman in her seventies with renal cell carcinoma.

J is TRBJ2-7 and V is TRBV28; 8 bases align to TRBD2. Trimming at V came to 3 bases and at J to 4 bases, leaving 5 bases not matched to a gene. CDR3 size: 14 residues. Germline CDR1 reads MDHEN; CDR2 reads SYDVKM. The CDR3 region has the DNA TGTGCCAGCAGTTTCGAGCGGGGGAGGTACGAGCAGTACTTC. It is translated as CASSFERGRYEQYF. Complete variable domain (other parts from reference TRBV28 and TRBJ2-7): DVKVTQSSRYLVKRTGEKVFLECVQDMDHENMFWYRQDPGLGLRLIYFSYDVKMKEKGDIPEGYSVSREKKERFSLILESASTNQTSMYLCASSFERGRYEQYFGPGTRLTVT.

Worth noting for this clone: Distinct nucleotide sequences in the sample also encode this CDR3. The chain carries TRBV5-1 and TRBJ2-5, with 12 nucleotides matching TRBD2. This CDR3 comprises 16 residues. Germline values: CDR1 SGHRS, CDR2 YFSETQ. After removal of 2 bases from V and 2 bases from J, the junction contained 4 bases not matched to a gene. Here the CDR3 DNA reads TGCGCCAGCAGCTTACGAACTAGCGGGGGGCAAGAGACCCAGTACTTC. It yields the protein CASSLRTSGGQETQYF.

The chain carries TRBV2 and TRBJ2-5, with a weak D call TRBD2 (5 bases). V was pared by 7 bases and J by 1 base, with 16 bases between. Germline loops: CDR1 SNHLY, CDR2 FYNNEI. The CDR3 totals 15 residues. For the CDR3, the DNA is TGTGCCAGCACGAGAGGAGGCAGATCCCAAGAGACCCAGTACTTC. Translation gives CASTRGGRSQETQYF.

This chain connects TRBV28 to TRBJ1-3, with D perhaps matching TRBD1 (6 bases). Germline V gene lookup returns CDR1 MDHEN and CDR2 SYDVKM. The CDR3 loop spans 17 amino acids. With 0 bases removed from V and 0 bases from J, the gap between germline ends came to 12 bases. CDR3 in DNA: TGTGCCAGCAGTTTATGGGCGCAGGGGACCTCTGGAAACACCATATATTTT. It translates to CASSLWAQGTSGNTIYF.

The rearrangement joins TRBV4-1 to TRBJ1-5; TRBD1 might be the D (5 bases). This CDR3 spans 16 amino acids. V was cut by 0 bases and J by 3 bases, with 12 bases left in between. Germline V CDR1 and CDR2: MGHRA, YSYEKL. CDR3 amino acids: CASSQDEQVLNQPQHF. The CDR3 coding sequence is TGCGCCAGCAGCCAAGATGAACAGGTCCTCAATCAGCCCCAGCATTTT.

The CDR3 loop is CASSLSWVATDTQYF. Written as DNA, the CDR3 is TGTGCCAGCAGCTTAAGCTGGGTTGCCACAGATACGCAGTATTTT. The V and J genes are TRBV7-2 and TRBJ2-3; D is uncertain. The V gene lost 2 bases and the J gene lost 2 bases, with 11 bases spanning the gap. Germline CDR1 SGHTA, CDR2 FQGNSA. This CDR3 is built from 15 residues.

This chain joins TRBV9 and TRBJ2-1, with D perhaps TRBD2 (5 bases). CDR3 length: 15 amino acids. Trimming took off 1 base at V and 5 bases at J, with 13 bases between the two ends. Germline CDR1 and CDR2: SGDLS and YYNGEE. The CDR3 protein is CASSVLSGNHNEQFF. For the CDR3, the DNA is TGTGCCAGCAGCGTACTTTCCGGGAACCACAATGAGCAGTTCTTC.

This clone was seen only a few times. This chain uses TRBV19 with TRBJ1-1; D is undetermined. Germline V gene lookup returns CDR1 LNHDA and CDR2 SQIVND (reference sequence). The CDR3 is 16 amino acids. V was clipped by 3 bases and J by 3 bases, with 17 bases between them. The CDR3 reads CASSIKRPRTHTEAFF. The CDR3 bases are TGTGCCAGTAGTATCAAGCGCCCTCGCACACACACTGAAGCTTTCTTT.

The chain recombines TRBV11-3 with TRBJ1-1; D might be TRBD1 (5 bases). Trimming took 6 bases from V and 7 from J, leaving 9 bases between them. The CDR3 sequence is 11 residues long. Germline V gene data show CDR1 as SGHNT and CDR2 as YENEEA. CDR3 residues: CASSQGYEAFF. CDR3 sequence (DNA): TGTGCCAGCAGTCAGGGTTATGAAGCTTTCTTT.

The genes are TRBV7-9 and TRBJ2-2, with D uncertain. Trimming stripped 5 bases from V and 8 bases from J, with 15 bases between. This CDR3 comprises 14 residues. CDR1 is SEHNR, CDR2 FQNEAQ, per germline (reference sequence). In DNA form, the CDR3 reads TGTGCCAGCAGCCCGGGCCCGATTGAGGGGGAGCTGTTTTTT. It is translated as CASSPGPIEGELFF.

The V call is TRBV19, the J call TRBJ2-2, with D unresolved. The V gene's germline CDR1 is LNHDA and CDR2 SQIVND (reference sequence). CDR3 size: 14 residues. Trimming left V 5 bases short and J 0 bases short, with 7 bases between. The CDR3 bases are TGTGCCAGTAGTCGCGACACGAACACCGGGGAGCTGTTTTTT. Translated: CASSRDTNTGELFF.